One T cell receptor beta chain is described in this entry. As yet, its antigen is unknown. The sample originates from a study of cytomegalovirus exposure and HLA in healthy donors. V was pared by 5 bases and J by 6 bases, with 11 bases between. Germline CDR1 and CDR2: MNHNS and SASEGT. CDR3 length: 13 residues. Broader study findings: In a later analysis, most CMV-associated TCR beta chains appeared HLA-restricted. Using the classifier, cytomegalovirus status was reportedly diagnosed with high specificity and sensitivity.

The PCR was carried out with 60 Vbeta primers and 13 Jbeta primers. Here immunoSEQ multiplex PCR was the method, and the copy in TCRdb shows in-frame clones only, minus some. Of 95,000 to 110,000 clones in the sample, 70% to 85% were seen once. All the people who gave samples were healthy bone marrow donors. V gene TRBV6-1 combines with J gene TRBJ2-1; D not certain. The source of this sequence is a woman between 18 and 29 years old in good health and CMV-seropositive. Specimen: PBMCs. The CDR3 protein is CASSHNRVNEQFF. In DNA form, the CDR3 reads TGTGCCAGCAGTCATAACCGGGTCAATGAGCAGTTCTTC.